The text below deals with one T cell receptor beta chain. Profiling relied on immunoSEQ multiplex PCR, and the TCRdb table lists in-frame clones only, not all of them. The sample holds about 60,000 clones, roughly nine tenths seen once. This record belongs to a study of OX40 agonist ivuxolimab in advanced cancers. This CDR3 contains 14 residues. Trimming left V 1 base short and J 7 bases short, with 13 bases between. Germline loops: CDR1 SGHTA, CDR2 FQGNSA. The chain has TRBV7-2 and TRBJ1-1, with D possibly TRBD1 on 6 matching bases. This clonotype was obtained from an adult with an advanced solid tumor such as melanoma, head and neck, liver or kidney cancer. Sequencing used CD4+ or CD8+ T cells sorted from blood, obtained in a trial of the OX40 agonist ivuxolimab. The CDR3 is CASSLVGGYLEAFF. The CDR3 DNA reads as TGTGCCAGCAGCTTAGTAGGGGGTTACCTTGAAGCTTTCTTT.